This T cell receptor (beta chain) was sequenced during a study of metastatic and nonmetastatic thyroid tumors (dated by TCRdb to the early 2020s). Regarding the study in general: Repertoires from peripheral blood and from tumor or nodule tissue samples of malignant and benign thyroid patients were compared.

The library relied on PCR. The sequencer was an Illumina HiSeq 4000. The TCR beta-chain CDR3 region of each patient was profiled by high-throughput sequencing. In the paper's pipeline: The researchers built a classifier to tell apart papillary thyroid cancer patients with distant metastasis, based on CDR3 differences among clinicopathological groups. The Shannon index was used to measure repertoire diversity, and the Morisita-Horn index was used to measure how similar tumor and blood repertoires were. Clones were called with MiXCR by TCRdb after fastp trimmed the public reads at Q25, and only in-frame beta chains were retained. These V and J calls rely on TCRdb rather than the paper's analysis. For this sample there are around 30,000 clones; about 17% appear just once. About 5% of the sample is taken by the ten largest. No treatment had been received by any patient before thyroid surgery. Using T-cell receptor beta sequencing, the researchers looked back retrospectively at clinical samples from patients, gathered between about 2012 and 2019.

This clone appeared many times. The antigen it recognizes is unknown. No clone much larger than this one lies a single base away; base qualities are absent. For CDR1 and CDR2, the germline V gene lists SQVTM and ANQGSEA. V and J are truncated by 1 base and 6 bases respectively, leaving an intervening sequence of 8 bases. The CDR3 measures 12 amino acids from cysteine to phenylalanine. Solely the CDR3 DNA is kept, with 36 bases framed from the first base. Overall study results and their limits: In both blood and tumor samples, TCR beta diversity was reported to be significantly higher in malignant tumors than in benign nodules.

The clonotype comes from a female donor with papillary thyroid cancer or a benign thyroid nodule (not recorded which). Some clones in this sample may be carry-over from other donors' samples. The chain is assembled from TRBV29-1 and TRBJ2-3; the D segment could be TRBD2, given 5 matching bases. Sequenced material: blood. Here is the DNA: TGCAGCGTTGAAGGAGGGCGGGATACGCAGTATTTT. This codes for CSVEGGRDTQYF.